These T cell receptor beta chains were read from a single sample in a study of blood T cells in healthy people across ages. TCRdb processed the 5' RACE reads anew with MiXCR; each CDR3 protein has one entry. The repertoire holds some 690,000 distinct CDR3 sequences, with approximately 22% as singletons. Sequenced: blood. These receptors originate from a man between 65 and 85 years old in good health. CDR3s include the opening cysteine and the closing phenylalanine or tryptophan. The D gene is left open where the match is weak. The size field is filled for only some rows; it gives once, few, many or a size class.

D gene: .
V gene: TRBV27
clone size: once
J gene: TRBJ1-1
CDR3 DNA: TGTGCCAGCGCCACGGTCGGAGGGGCGCGGGAAGCTTTCTTT
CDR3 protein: CASATVGGAREAFF

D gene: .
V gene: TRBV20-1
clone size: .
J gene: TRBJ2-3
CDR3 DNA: TGCAGTGCTAGAGTTATCGGGGCCCGAGATACGCAGTATTTT
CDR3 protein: CSARVIGARDTQYF

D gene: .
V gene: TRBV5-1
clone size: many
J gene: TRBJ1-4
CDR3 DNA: TGCGCCAGCAGCTCTGACAGAACTAATGAAAAACTGTTTTTT
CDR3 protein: CASSSDRTNEKLFF

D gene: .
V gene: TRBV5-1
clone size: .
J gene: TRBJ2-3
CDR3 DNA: TGCGCCAGCAGCTTTGCCGGGACACCCTCTAGCACAGATACGCAGTATTTT
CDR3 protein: CASSFAGTPSSTDTQYF

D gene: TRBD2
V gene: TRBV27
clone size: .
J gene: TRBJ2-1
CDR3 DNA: TGTGCCAGCAGTTTAATGTCTAGCGGAGACAATGAGCAGTTCTTC
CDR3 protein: CASSLMSSGDNEQFF

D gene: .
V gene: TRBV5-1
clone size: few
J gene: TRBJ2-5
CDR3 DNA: TGCGCCAGCAGCTCTCCTTACGGAATACAAGAGACCCAGTACTTC
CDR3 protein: CASSSPYGIQETQYF

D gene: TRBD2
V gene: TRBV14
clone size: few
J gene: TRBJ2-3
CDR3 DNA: TGTGCCAGCAGCCAAGAAGTTGGGGGACTAGCGGAGCAGGGGCTCACAGATACGCAGTATTTT
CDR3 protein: CASSQEVGGLAEQGLTDTQYF

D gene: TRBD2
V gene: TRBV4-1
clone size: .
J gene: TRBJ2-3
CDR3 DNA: TGCGCCAGCAGCCAAGAGTTTTGGGCTAGCGGGGGTTATACGCAGTATTTT
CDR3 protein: CASSQEFWASGGYTQYF

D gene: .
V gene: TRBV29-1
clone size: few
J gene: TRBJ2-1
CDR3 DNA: TGCAGCGTTGACCTGGGCTATGAGCAGTTCTTC
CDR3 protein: CSVDLGYEQFF

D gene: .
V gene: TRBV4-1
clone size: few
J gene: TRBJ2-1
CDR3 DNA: TGCGCCAGCAGCCAAGAGGGCGGAATCTCCTACAATGAGCAGTTCTTC
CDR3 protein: CASSQEGGISYNEQFF

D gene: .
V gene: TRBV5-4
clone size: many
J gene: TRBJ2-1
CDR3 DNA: TGTGCCAGCAGCTTCGAACGGGACAATGAGCAGTTCTTC
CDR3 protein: CASSFERDNEQFF

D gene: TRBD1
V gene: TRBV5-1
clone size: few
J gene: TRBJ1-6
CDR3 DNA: TGCGCCAGCAGCTTGTCAGGGGGCTTGAGTAATTCACCCCTCCACTTT
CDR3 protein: CASSLSGGLSNSPLHF

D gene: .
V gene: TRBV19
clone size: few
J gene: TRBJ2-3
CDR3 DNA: TGTGCCAGTAAAATTGGGACAGATACGCAGTATTTT
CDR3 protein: CASKIGTDTQYF

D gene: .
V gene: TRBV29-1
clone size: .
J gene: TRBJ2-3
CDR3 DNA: TGCAGCTACCTAGACCGGGAGTGGTACACAGATACGCAGTATTTT
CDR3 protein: CSYLDREWYTDTQYF

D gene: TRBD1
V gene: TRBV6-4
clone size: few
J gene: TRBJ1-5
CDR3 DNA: TGTGCCAGCAGTGAGGGACAGGGGTTCCAGCCCCAGCATTTT
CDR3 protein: CASSEGQGFQPQHF

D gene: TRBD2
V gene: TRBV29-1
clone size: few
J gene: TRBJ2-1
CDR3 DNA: TGCAGCGTTGAACGACTAGCGGGGGGGTCCTTAAACAATGAGCAGTTCTTC
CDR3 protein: CSVERLAGGSLNNEQFF

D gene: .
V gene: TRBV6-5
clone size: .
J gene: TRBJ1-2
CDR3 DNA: TGTGCCAGCAGTCCTATGACAGCTCACTATGGCTACACCTTC
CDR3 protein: CASSPMTAHYGYTF

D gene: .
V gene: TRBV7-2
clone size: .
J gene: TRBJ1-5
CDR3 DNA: TGTGCCAGCAGCTTAGGGGCCCCCAGCCATCAGCCCCAGCATTTT
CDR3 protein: CASSLGAPSHQPQHF

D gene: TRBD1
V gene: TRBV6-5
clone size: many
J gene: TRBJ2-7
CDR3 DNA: TGTGCCAGCACCAAGGGCACAGGGGTTCTCGAGCAGTACTTC
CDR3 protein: CASTKGTGVLEQYF

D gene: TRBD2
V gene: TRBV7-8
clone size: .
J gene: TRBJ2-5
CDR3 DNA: TGTGCCAGCAGCTTGACTAGCGGGGATTTTGAGACCCAGTACTTC
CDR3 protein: CASSLTSGDFETQYF

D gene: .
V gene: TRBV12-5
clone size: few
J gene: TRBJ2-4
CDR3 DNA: TGTGCTAGTGGTTTTGCCAGGGACCCCAAAAACATTCAGTACTTC
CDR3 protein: CASGFARDPKNIQYF

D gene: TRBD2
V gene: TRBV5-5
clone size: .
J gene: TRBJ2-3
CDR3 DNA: TGTGCCAGCAGCGCCCTAGCGGGAGTAGCAGATACGCAGTATTTT
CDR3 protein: CASSALAGVADTQYF

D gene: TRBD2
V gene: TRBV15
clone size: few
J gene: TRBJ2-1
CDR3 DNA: TGTGCCACCAGCAGAGGGACTAGCGGCACCTTTGAGCAGTTCTTC
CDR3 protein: CATSRGTSGTFEQFF

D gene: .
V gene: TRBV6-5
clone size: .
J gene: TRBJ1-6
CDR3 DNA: TGTGCCAGCAGTTACTCACAGAATTCACCCCTCCACTTT
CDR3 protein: CASSYSQNSPLHF

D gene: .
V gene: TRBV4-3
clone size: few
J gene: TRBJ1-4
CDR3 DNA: TGCGCCAGCAGCCAAGATCTATATGGGGTGTCTGAAAAACTGTTTTTT
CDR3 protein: CASSQDLYGVSEKLFF

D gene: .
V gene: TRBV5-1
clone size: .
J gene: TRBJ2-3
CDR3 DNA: TGCGCCAGTGCCTCAGGGCGAGATACGCAGTATTTT
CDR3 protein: CASASGRDTQYF

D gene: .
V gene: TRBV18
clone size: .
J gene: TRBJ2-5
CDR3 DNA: TGTGCCAGCTCACAAACGAATCAAGAGACCCAGTACTTC
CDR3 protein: CASSQTNQETQYF

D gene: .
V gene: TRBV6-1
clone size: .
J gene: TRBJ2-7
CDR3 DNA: TGTGCCAGCAGTGAAGGGTACGGAACCTACGAGCAGTACTTC
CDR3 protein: CASSEGYGTYEQYF

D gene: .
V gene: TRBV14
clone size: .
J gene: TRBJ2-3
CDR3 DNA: TGTGCCAGCAGCCAACAGGGGTGGGATACGCAGTATTTT
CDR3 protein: CASSQQGWDTQYF

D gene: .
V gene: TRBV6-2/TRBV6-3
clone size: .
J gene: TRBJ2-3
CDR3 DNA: TGTGCCAGCTCCAAGGCTGACACAGATACGCAGTATTTT
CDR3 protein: CASSKADTDTQYF

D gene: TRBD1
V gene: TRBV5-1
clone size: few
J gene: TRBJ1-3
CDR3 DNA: TGCGCCAGCAGCCGGACAGGCACCATATATTTT
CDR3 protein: CASSRTGTIYF

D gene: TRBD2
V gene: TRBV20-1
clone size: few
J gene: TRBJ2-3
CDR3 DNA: TGCAGTGCTGGGGCGGCAGGAGCGGGGGGACCAGATACGCAGTATTTT
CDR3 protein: CSAGAAGAGGPDTQYF

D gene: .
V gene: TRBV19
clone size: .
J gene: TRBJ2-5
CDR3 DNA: TGTGCCAGTAGTATGATGGCACAAGGAGAGACCCAGTACTTC
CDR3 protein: CASSMMAQGETQYF

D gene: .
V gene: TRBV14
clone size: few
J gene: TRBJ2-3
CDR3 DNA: TGTGCCAGCAGCCAAGCTGAGCAAGCAGATACGCAGTATTTT
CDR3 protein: CASSQAEQADTQYF

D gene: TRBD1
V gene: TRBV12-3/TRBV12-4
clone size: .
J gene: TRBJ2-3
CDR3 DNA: TGTGCCAGCAGTTTGGGGACAGGGGAGAACACAGATACGCAGTATTTT
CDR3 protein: CASSLGTGENTDTQYF

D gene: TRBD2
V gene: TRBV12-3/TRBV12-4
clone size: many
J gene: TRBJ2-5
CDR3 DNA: TGTGCCAGCAGTATGCTAGCGGGTGTTAAAGAGACCCAGTACTTC
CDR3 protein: CASSMLAGVKETQYF

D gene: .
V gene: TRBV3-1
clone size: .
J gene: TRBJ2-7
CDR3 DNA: TGTGCCAGCAGCCAAGATTTCGGCAGGGGCTACGAGCAGTACTTC
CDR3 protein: CASSQDFGRGYEQYF

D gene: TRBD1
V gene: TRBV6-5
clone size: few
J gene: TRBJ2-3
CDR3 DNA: TGTGCCACCAGGGCCGGACAGGGAGACACAGATACGCAGTATTTT
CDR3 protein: CATRAGQGDTDTQYF

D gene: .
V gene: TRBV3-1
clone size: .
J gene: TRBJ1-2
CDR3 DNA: TGTGCCAGCAGCCGGACTGGGGGCTACACCTTC
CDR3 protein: CASSRTGGYTF

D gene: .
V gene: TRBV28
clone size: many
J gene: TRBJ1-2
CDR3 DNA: TGTGCCAGCCACACCCGGCGGGGCGAGTATGGCTACACCTTC
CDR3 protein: CASHTRRGEYGYTF

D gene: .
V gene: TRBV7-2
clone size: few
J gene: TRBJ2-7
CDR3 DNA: TGTGCCAGCACCTCCCACGACAGCGGAATCTACGAGCAGTACTTC
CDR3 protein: CASTSHDSGIYEQYF

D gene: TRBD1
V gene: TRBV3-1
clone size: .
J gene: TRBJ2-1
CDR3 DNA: TGTGCCAGCAGCAATCGAAAAGCCGGGACAGGTCTAAATGAGCAGTTCTTC
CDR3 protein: CASSNRKAGTGLNEQFF

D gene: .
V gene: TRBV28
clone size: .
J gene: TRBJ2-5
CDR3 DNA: TGTGCCGCCTCTGGTTCGCGGGAGACCCAGTACTTC
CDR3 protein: CAASGSRETQYF

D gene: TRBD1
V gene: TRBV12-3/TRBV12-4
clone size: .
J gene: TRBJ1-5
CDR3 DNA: TGTGCCAGCAGTCCACAGGGACAGGGCAATCAGCCCCAGCATTTT
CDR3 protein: CASSPQGQGNQPQHF

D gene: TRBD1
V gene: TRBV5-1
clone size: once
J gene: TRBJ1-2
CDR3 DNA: TGCGCCAGCAGCTCCGGGACAGACCGGCCTGGCTACACCTTC
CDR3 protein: CASSSGTDRPGYTF

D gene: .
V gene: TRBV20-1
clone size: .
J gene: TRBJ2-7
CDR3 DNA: TGCAGTGCTAGTTTTCGGGGTGGTGCTGAGCAGTACTTC
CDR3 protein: CSASFRGGAEQYF